A selection of T cell receptor beta chains follows, all from one sample in a study of early T cells in non-severe SARS-CoV-2 infection. TCRdb independently ran MiXCR on the 5' RACE reads; one entry per CDR3 protein. The sample holds 64,000 or so distinct CDR3 sequences; 10% to 15% are singletons and the top ten take around 1.4%. The source material was whole blood, sampled at baseline. These receptors all stem from an adult who was a healthcare worker with PCR-confirmed SARS-CoV-2 infection or an uninfected control (not recorded which). Both conserved end residues are trimmed from each CDR3. The order of the fields is J gene, V gene, clone size, CDR3 protein. Expanded clones are given a class, and other clones once, few, many or no size at all.

j_gene: TRBJ2-7; v_gene: TRBV3-1; abundance: few; CDR3aa: ASSPIYGISYEQY
j_gene: TRBJ1-2; v_gene: TRBV7-2; abundance: few; CDR3aa: ASSPIPGYGYGYT
j_gene: TRBJ2-5; v_gene: TRBV19; abundance: few; CDR3aa: ASSGTAQETQY
j_gene: TRBJ2-7; v_gene: TRBV30; abundance: NA; CDR3aa: AWRPDRTLSSYEQY
j_gene: TRBJ2-7; v_gene: TRBV12-3/TRBV12-4; abundance: NA; CDR3aa: ASSWGPQYEQY
j_gene: TRBJ1-2; v_gene: TRBV19; abundance: many; CDR3aa: ASSTGRGDYGYT
j_gene: TRBJ2-1; v_gene: TRBV29-1; abundance: NA; CDR3aa: SVVRGSLDEQF
j_gene: TRBJ2-3; v_gene: TRBV27; abundance: few; CDR3aa: ASSFGDRGDTQY
j_gene: TRBJ2-1; v_gene: TRBV11-2; abundance: few; CDR3aa: ASSLYASDGNEQF
j_gene: TRBJ2-2; v_gene: TRBV20-1; abundance: many; CDR3aa: SARPGRSGELF
j_gene: TRBJ1-1; v_gene: TRBV5-6; abundance: few; CDR3aa: ASSLGRVVNTEAF
j_gene: TRBJ1-5; v_gene: TRBV7-2; abundance: NA; CDR3aa: ASSLGGEQPQH
j_gene: TRBJ2-5; v_gene: TRBV5-1; abundance: NA; CDR3aa: ASSSTGQGETQY
j_gene: TRBJ2-5; v_gene: TRBV3-1; abundance: once; CDR3aa: ASSHQGAETQY
j_gene: TRBJ1-1; v_gene: TRBV12-3/TRBV12-4; abundance: few; CDR3aa: ASSYSGEAF
j_gene: TRBJ2-7; v_gene: TRBV5-1; abundance: many; CDR3aa: ASSPGAQYEQY
j_gene: TRBJ1-1; v_gene: TRBV10-1; abundance: NA; CDR3aa: ASSEMGIFTIEAF
j_gene: TRBJ2-7; v_gene: TRBV5-4; abundance: NA; CDR3aa: ASSQGLAGREQY
j_gene: TRBJ2-1; v_gene: TRBV7-7; abundance: NA; CDR3aa: ASSLAGPGNEQF
j_gene: TRBJ1-1; v_gene: TRBV25-1; abundance: NA; CDR3aa: ASSDTPNTEAF
j_gene: TRBJ1-1; v_gene: TRBV13; abundance: NA; CDR3aa: ASSTLWGASTEAF
j_gene: TRBJ2-1; v_gene: TRBV2; abundance: NA; CDR3aa: ASSHSSSGRARGTYNEQF
j_gene: TRBJ2-3; v_gene: TRBV7-6; abundance: NA; CDR3aa: ASSLRGVDTQY
j_gene: TRBJ2-1; v_gene: TRBV6-1; abundance: NA; CDR3aa: ASSSVRGNEQF
j_gene: TRBJ1-1; v_gene: TRBV6-6; abundance: few; CDR3aa: ASTYKNTEAF
j_gene: TRBJ2-1; v_gene: TRBV4-1; abundance: NA; CDR3aa: ASSQITSGSYNEQF
j_gene: TRBJ2-3; v_gene: TRBV7-2; abundance: few; CDR3aa: ASSQRRGTYTDTQY
j_gene: TRBJ1-5; v_gene: TRBV19; abundance: few; CDR3aa: ATHISRHSNQPQH
j_gene: TRBJ1-2; v_gene: TRBV5-1; abundance: NA; CDR3aa: ASSRWGGDGYT
j_gene: TRBJ1-2; v_gene: TRBV6-5; abundance: NA; CDR3aa: ATPPLGGNYGYT
j_gene: TRBJ1-5; v_gene: TRBV6-2/TRBV6-3; abundance: NA; CDR3aa: ASSDSYQPQH
j_gene: TRBJ1-6; v_gene: TRBV20-1; abundance: few; CDR3aa: SANDLPLH
j_gene: TRBJ1-2; v_gene: TRBV7-9; abundance: few; CDR3aa: ASSFGDRYGYT
j_gene: TRBJ2-5; v_gene: TRBV11-2; abundance: few; CDR3aa: ASSDISGRARETQY
j_gene: TRBJ1-2; v_gene: TRBV21-1; abundance: NA; CDR3aa: ASSKADNYGYT
j_gene: TRBJ1-1; v_gene: TRBV6-5; abundance: many; CDR3aa: ASSYDGGRRDGTEAF
j_gene: TRBJ1-2; v_gene: TRBV12-3/TRBV12-4; abundance: NA; CDR3aa: ASSSTDRQSRGYT
j_gene: TRBJ2-1; v_gene: TRBV27; abundance: NA; CDR3aa: ASSFGGREQF
j_gene: TRBJ1-1; v_gene: TRBV29-1; abundance: NA; CDR3aa: SVEVTNTEAF
j_gene: TRBJ1-1; v_gene: TRBV6-2/TRBV6-3; abundance: few; CDR3aa: ASSPRQEWTEAF
j_gene: TRBJ2-7; v_gene: TRBV25-1; abundance: NA; CDR3aa: ATSEAGGAVEQY
j_gene: TRBJ2-7; v_gene: TRBV7-8; abundance: NA; CDR3aa: ASSLAVKHEQY
j_gene: TRBJ1-1; v_gene: TRBV29-1; abundance: many; CDR3aa: SVRTDQNTEAF
j_gene: TRBJ2-7; v_gene: TRBV9; abundance: NA; CDR3aa: ASSVGGQAYEQY
j_gene: TRBJ2-3; v_gene: TRBV9; abundance: few; CDR3aa: ASSFGLAGWADTQY
j_gene: TRBJ2-2; v_gene: TRBV29-1; abundance: NA; CDR3aa: SVNRETGELF
j_gene: TRBJ2-3; v_gene: TRBV9; abundance: few; CDR3aa: ASSAQVATDTQY
j_gene: TRBJ2-2; v_gene: TRBV28; abundance: NA; CDR3aa: ASSWGDTGELF
j_gene: TRBJ2-1; v_gene: TRBV7-9; abundance: NA; CDR3aa: ASSWDRLNNEQF
j_gene: TRBJ2-3; v_gene: TRBV5-1; abundance: NA; CDR3aa: ASSSGTGATDTQY
j_gene: TRBJ2-5; v_gene: TRBV14; abundance: few; CDR3aa: ASSQDSDRGPSQETQY
j_gene: TRBJ2-3; v_gene: TRBV29-1; abundance: few; CDR3aa: SVGSTSTDTQY
j_gene: TRBJ1-6; v_gene: TRBV5-1; abundance: many; CDR3aa: ASKEANSPLH
j_gene: TRBJ1-2; v_gene: TRBV2; abundance: many; CDR3aa: ASRSLGQGADGYT